This T cell receptor beta chain comes out of a study of T cell responses to AZD1222 COVID-19 vaccine (dated by TCRdb to 2020 to 2022). Broadly, across the study: A total of 233 trial participants underwent TCR sequencing, of whom nearly 210 received two doses of AZD1222 and roughly 25 received two doses of the MenACWY control vaccine. Trial participants were enrolled by age into 18-55, 56-69 and 70-plus year subgroups, with roughly 160, 29 and 62 TCR-sequenced participants respectively. Broad study findings and their caveats: Conclusions about previously exposed vaccinees are limited, since just six AZD1222 recipients were seropositive for SARS-CoV-2 at baseline. Spike-specific TCR breadth and depth rose significantly after two AZD1222 doses compared with day 0 and with MenACWY recipients. Because no day 14 peak-response samples were available, the repertoires could be characterized only after the peak T cell response. Most participants were white British and females outnumbered males, and the authors suggested that clonal diversity may have been underestimated. Nearly half of unique spike-specific TCRs reportedly recognized epitopes outside regions mutated in the B.1.351 and B.1.1.7 variants. The 56-69-year group was small, and its depth increase did not reach significance, likely because of low power. CD4 TCRs associated with the vaccine covered the entire spike protein, and the dominant responses were in regions 160-218 and 743-854.

V is pared back by 1 base and J by 0 bases, with 10 bases lying between the germline termini. Reading the germline V gene (reference sequence) gives CDR1 SEHNR and CDR2 FQNEAQ. The cysteine opens and the phenylalanine closes a CDR3 of 16 amino acids. Only the CDR3 DNA stays, 48 bases, in frame from base 1. Worth noting for this clone: Its cognate antigen has yet to be identified. No base quality information exists; no much larger clone differs at one position.

The CDR3 regions of human TCRbeta chains were analyzed by immunosequencing. Concerning the study's data processing: Repertoire TCRs were checked for matches against a reference library of SARS-CoV-2-specific TCRs that had been generated using the MIRA antigen-specificity platform. Breadth was defined as the fraction of unique TCRs that were SARS-CoV-2-associated. Depth was defined as the fraction of total T cells that were SARS-CoV-2-associated. Using the MIRA data, every spike-specific TCR was mapped to the spike region that the TCR reacted to and assigned to either a CD4 or a CD8 class. Log10-transformed breadth and depth values were compared by one-way ANOVA with Sidak's multiple comparisons tests. TCRdb stores this immuneACCESS table with in-frame sequences only. Part of the clones is absent; in the studies checked, under half of the shortfall reflects unresolved V genes, and no reason is known for the rest. V and J calls plus clone size are reproduced from that table; the DNA served to infer D and trimming. This sample gives about 46,000 clones in total; 80% to 90% of them show up just once. The ten top clones hold around 1.1% of the sample.

In the paper's terms, the time point label means: about 28 days (+/-7) after the second vaccine dose. AZD1222 recipients with second doses at about 4 weeks or about 12 weeks were pooled, because spike-specific TCR depth and breadth did not differ between schedules. The vaccinee samples were drawn from two UK trials, COV001 and COV002, one of which was a single-blind randomized controlled phase 2/3 trial testing AZD1222 (ChAdOx1 nCoV-19) in healthy adults. For TCRbeta chain sequencing, PBMC samples from trial participants were taken at day 0 and at day 28 after the second dose. The input for sequencing was peripheral blood, taken 28 days after the second AZD1222 dose. This receptor chain uses TRBV7-9 and TRBJ1-3, with the D gene call left open. The sequence came from an adult who received the AZD1222 COVID-19 vaccine. The CDR3: CASSLGSVSSGNTIYF. The DNA reads as follows: TGTGCCAGCAGCTTAGGCTCCGTCAGCTCTGGAAACACCATATATTTT.